A selection of T cell receptor beta chains follows, all from one sample in a study of shared clonotypes between healthy human individuals. Here immunoSEQ multiplex PCR was the method, and the copy in TCRdb shows in-frame clones only, minus some. Here the sample spans 520,000 or so clones, more than 65% being singletons. The specimen was PBMCs. Receptors originate from a woman in her thirties or forties in good health. Some clones in this sample may be carry-over from other donors' samples. CDR3s include the opening cysteine and the closing phenylalanine or tryptophan. A D gene is named only where the DNA matches it firmly. Size is omitted from some rows. Given values are once, few, many or a class for expanded clones.

J gene,D gene,clone size,V gene,CDR3 protein,CDR3 DNA
TRBJ1-5,NA,NA,TRBV7-9,CASSLGNQPQHF,TGTGCCAGCAGCTTAGGAAATCAGCCCCAGCATTTT
TRBJ2-7,NA,once,TRBV11-1,CASSPLSGLGEQYF,TGTGCCAGCAGCCCCCTAAGCGGGTTGGGAGAGCAGTACTTC
TRBJ2-1,NA,once,TRBV10-2,CASSDWGRGYNEQFF,TGCGCCAGCAGTGATTGGGGAAGGGGATACAATGAGCAGTTCTTC
TRBJ2-2,TRBD2,once,TRBV7-9,CASSLLAGTGELFF,TGTGCCAGCAGCTTGCTAGCGGGAACCGGGGAGCTGTTTTTT
TRBJ1-5,NA,NA,TRBV29-1,CSVVESQRSNQPQHF,TGCAGCGTTGTAGAAAGTCAACGGAGCAATCAGCCCCAGCATTTT
TRBJ2-2,NA,NA,TRBV4-1,CASSQAIVRVVGTGELFF,TGCGCCAGCAGCCAAGCCATTGTAAGGGTGGTTGGCACCGGGGAGCTGTTTTTT
TRBJ2-7,TRBD2,NA,TRBV10-2,CASRVAGGIYEQYF,TGCGCCAGCAGAGTAGCGGGAGGCATTTACGAGCAGTACTTC
TRBJ1-5,NA,many,TRBV6-1,CASSERRGTPGDQPQHF,TGTGCCAGCAGTGAACGTAGGGGGACGCCGGGGGATCAGCCCCAGCATTTT
TRBJ2-7,NA,NA,TRBV5-1,CASSLATGSEQYF,TGCGCCAGCAGCTTGGCCACAGGGTCCGAGCAGTACTTC
TRBJ1-5,NA,NA,TRBV10-3,CAISDTSDQPQHF,TGTGCCATCAGTGATACGTCCGATCAGCCCCAGCATTTT
TRBJ1-4,NA,NA,TRBV18,CASSPPWYNEKLFF,TGTGCCAGCTCACCCCCCTGGTACAATGAAAAACTGTTTTTT
TRBJ1-3,NA,NA,TRBV11-2,CASSLVAGFGNTIYF,TGTGCCAGCAGCTTAGTGGCTGGGTTCGGAAACACCATATATTTT
TRBJ2-7,NA,NA,TRBV28,CASSPSQHPYEQYF,TGTGCCAGCAGTCCCAGTCAACACCCCTACGAGCAGTACTTC
TRBJ2-1,NA,NA,TRBV14,CASSQAYSGNYNEQFF,TGTGCCAGCAGCCAAGCTTATAGCGGCAACTACAATGAGCAGTTCTTC
TRBJ2-3,TRBD2,NA,TRBV28,CASTPRLAGGTDTQYF,TGTGCCAGCACCCCCAGACTAGCGGGAGGGACAGATACGCAGTATTTT
TRBJ1-4,NA,few,TRBV30,CAWSSGTANEKLFF,TGTGCCTGGAGTTCCGGTACAGCTAATGAAAAACTGTTTTTT
TRBJ2-7,NA,NA,TRBV5-5,CASILYGAGNEQYF,TGTGCCAGCATCCTCTATGGCGCAGGGAACGAGCAGTACTTC
TRBJ1-4,NA,NA,TRBV2,CATQPPGAREKLFF,TGTGCCACCCAACCACCAGGGGCGCGTGAAAAACTGTTTTTT
TRBJ2-7,TRBD1,few,TRBV30,CASSGTGIYEQYF,TGTGCCTCCTCCGGGACAGGAATCTACGAGCAGTACTTC
TRBJ1-5,NA,NA,TRBV12-2,CASSLPAEISNQPQHF,TGTGCAAGTTCACTTCCGGCAGAAATTAGCAATCAGCCCCAGCATTTT
TRBJ2-3,TRBD1,NA,TRBV5-1,CASSPGTGVDTQYF,TGCGCCAGCAGCCCCGGGACAGGGGTAGATACGCAGTATTTT
TRBJ2-1,NA,few,TRBV7-8,CASSSGGASYLGEQFF,TGTGCCAGCAGCTCCGGAGGGGCTAGCTATCTCGGTGAGCAGTTCTTC
TRBJ1-1,NA,NA,TRBV19,CASSPRSRRGNTEAFF,TGTGCCAGTAGTCCCCGGTCTCGTCGGGGGAACACTGAAGCTTTCTTT
TRBJ2-5,NA,NA,TRBV28,CASNTVARRQETQYF,TGTGCCAGCAACACTGTGGCTAGGCGGCAAGAGACCCAGTACTTC
TRBJ2-3,NA,NA,TRBV4-2,CASSQGRPYDGSWMGTDTQYF,TGTGCCAGCAGCCAAGGTCGGCCGTATGACGGGTCGTGGATGGGCACAGATACGCAGTATTTT
TRBJ1-1,NA,NA,TRBV30,CAWSVRMRVNTEAFF,TGTGCCTGGAGTGTACGGATGAGGGTTAACACTGAAGCTTTCTTT
TRBJ1-1,NA,NA,TRBV5-1,CASSLDGRWNTEAFF,TGCGCCAGCAGCTTGGACGGACGCTGGAACACTGAAGCTTTCTTT
TRBJ1-2,NA,NA,TRBV7-9,CASSLEPNYGYTF,TGTGCCAGCAGCTTAGAACCCAACTATGGCTACACCTTC
TRBJ2-6,TRBD1,NA,TRBV9,CASSARQGSGANVLTF,TGTGCCAGCAGCGCCAGACAGGGCTCTGGGGCCAACGTCCTGACTTTC
TRBJ1-3,NA,NA,TRBV14,CASSPLSVVNTIYF,TGTGCCAGCAGCCCGCTCTCCGTAGTGAACACCATATATTTT
TRBJ1-4,NA,NA,TRBV27,CASTPIGSPNEKLFF,TGTGCCAGCACCCCTATAGGAAGTCCTAATGAAAAACTGTTTTTT
TRBJ2-3,NA,NA,TRBV29-1,CSVVPPLGSDTQYF,TGCAGCGTTGTGCCCCCTTTGGGGTCAGATACGCAGTATTTT
TRBJ1-2,TRBD1,NA,TRBV6-4,CASSDSSGTGSPGRGGYTF,TGTGCCAGCAGTGACTCTTCCGGGACAGGGTCCCCCGGGCGCGGAGGCTACACCTTC
TRBJ2-7,NA,NA,TRBV9,CASSPPGSGWSYEQYF,TGTGCCAGCAGCCCCCCGGGGTCAGGGTGGTCCTACGAGCAGTACTTC
TRBJ2-2,TRBD2,NA,TRBV7-9,CASSLRGVNTGELFF,TGTGCCAGCAGCCTTCGGGGGGTGAACACCGGGGAGCTGTTTTTT
TRBJ2-3,NA,few,TRBV5-4,CASSFTVSSTDTQYF,TGTGCCAGCAGCTTCACGGTGTCTAGCACAGATACGCAGTATTTT
TRBJ2-1,TRBD2,NA,TRBV10-1,CASSGGLAGEEQFF,TGCGCCAGCAGTGGAGGACTAGCGGGAGAAGAGCAGTTCTTC
TRBJ1-1,NA,few,TRBV18,CASSQLQGGSTEAFF,TGTGCCAGCTCACAATTACAGGGCGGTAGCACTGAAGCTTTCTTT
TRBJ1-2,NA,NA,TRBV11-2,CASSFRFRSLVGYTF,TGTGCCAGCAGCTTTCGCTTCCGCTCCCTGGTCGGCTACACCTTC
TRBJ2-1,TRBD1,NA,TRBV7-6,CASSSGQGSYNEQFF,TGTGCCAGCAGCTCCGGACAGGGCTCCTACAATGAGCAGTTCTTC
TRBJ2-1,NA,NA,TRBV7-7,CASSLGFGHNEQFF,TGTGCCAGCAGCTTAGGTTTTGGACACAATGAGCAGTTCTTC
TRBJ2-5,TRBD1,NA,TRBV5-4,CASSSGGTGYRQETQYF,TGTGCCAGCAGCTCGGGTGGGACAGGGTACCGCCAAGAGACCCAGTACTTC
TRBJ2-1,TRBD2,NA,TRBV5-4,CASSYRTSGRYNEQFF,TGTGCCAGCAGCTATAGGACTAGCGGGAGGTACAATGAGCAGTTCTTC
TRBJ1-1,NA,few,TRBV28,CASRASFRRGTEAFF,TGTGCCAGCAGGGCGTCATTCAGGCGTGGCACTGAAGCTTTCTTT
TRBJ1-3,NA,NA,TRBV18,CASSKDRAAGNTIYF,TGTGCCAGCTCAAAAGACCGAGCAGCTGGAAACACCATATATTTT
TRBJ2-1,NA,once,TRBV15,CATSRRDGGVAEQFF,TGTGCCACCAGCCGAAGGGACGGCGGGGTAGCGGAGCAGTTCTTC
TRBJ2-3,TRBD2,NA,TRBV9,CASSPRGGTDTQYF,TGTGCCAGCAGCCCCCGGGGGGGGACAGATACGCAGTATTTT
TRBJ2-7,TRBD1,NA,TRBV28,CASTEGTGDYEQYF,TGTGCCAGCACCGAAGGGACAGGGGACTACGAGCAGTACTTC
TRBJ2-3,NA,NA,TRBV5-1,CASSSRGTTDTQYF,TGCGCCAGCAGCTCGAGGGGAACCACAGATACGCAGTATTTT
TRBJ2-3,TRBD2,NA,TRBV27,CASSSGLAGGTDTQYF,TGTGCCAGCAGTTCCGGACTAGCGGGAGGGACAGATACGCAGTATTTT
TRBJ2-6,NA,NA,TRBV7-2,CASSLLPSGANVLTF,TGTGCCAGCAGCTTACTCCCATCTGGGGCCAACGTCCTGACTTTC
TRBJ2-6,TRBD1,NA,TRBV6-4,CASSAGTGGSGANVLTF,TGTGCCAGCAGTGCCGGGACAGGGGGCTCTGGGGCCAACGTCCTGACTTTC
TRBJ1-6,NA,NA,TRBV29-1,CRLGSCNSPLHF,TGCAGGCTAGGCAGTTGTAATTCACCCCTCCACTTT
TRBJ1-1,NA,NA,TRBV6-5,CASSITGWRTAFF,TGTGCCAGCAGTATTACAGGGTGGCGTACGGCTTTCTTT